The 21 T cell receptor beta chains given below trace back to one sample, sequenced in a study of CD8 T cells in ankylosing spondylitis. From the 5' RACE reads, TCRdb called clonotypes with MiXCR, one entry per CDR3 protein. This sample has about 250,000 distinct CDR3 sequences, with 8% to 10% found just once. Sequenced: blood, either unsorted or a sorted T cell fraction (not recorded which). The source is a female donor with ankylosing spondylitis or in good health (not recorded which).

The table lists this clonotype with many counts. The V call is TRBV7-2, the J call TRBJ1-6; D remains unclear. The CDR3 sequence is 12 residues long. V was clipped by 1 base and J by 11 bases, with 6 bases between them. CDR1 and CDR2 from the germline V gene are SGHTA and FQGNSA. Here the CDR3 DNA reads TGTGCCAGCAGCTTAGATGCGCCACCCCTCCACTTT. Residues: CASSLDAPPLHF. Combining the CDR3 with reference TRBV7-2 and TRBJ1-6 gives the whole variable domain GAGVSQSPSNKVTEKGKDVELRCDPISGHTALYWYRQSLGQGLEFLIYFQGNSAPDKSGLPSDRFSAERTGGSVSTLTIQRTQQEDSAVYLCASSLDAPPLHFGNGTRLTVT.

This clonotype was seen ten or more times. This sequence joins TRBV24-1 and TRBJ2-5; no definite D call. This CDR3 is built from 16 residues. In germline, CDR1 is KGHDR, CDR2 SFDVKD. The V end lost 3 bases, the J end lost 2 bases, and 15 bases lay between the germline ends. The DNA for the CDR3 is TGTGCCACCAGTGATCCCTCCGGGCCCTCGCAAGAGACCCAGTACTTC. Protein: CATSDPSGPSQETQYF.

This clonotype was seen many times. The CDR3 protein is CASFPLGTSGTGELFF. CDR3 DNA: TGTGCCAGCTTCCCGCTAGGGACTAGCGGGACTGGGGAGCTGTTTTTT. The chain recombines TRBV6-1 with TRBJ2-2; 13 bases line up with TRBD2. Germline V CDR1 and CDR2: MNHNS, SASEGT. The CDR3 covers 16 residues. The junction had 11 bases not matched to a gene; V was cut back by 8 bases and J by 8 bases.

This clonotype was counted ten times or more. V gene TRBV7-8 combines with J gene TRBJ2-4, with 9 bases aligning to TRBD1. V was pared by 5 bases and J by 5 bases, with 10 bases of the junction left unmatched. Germline V gives CDR1 SGHVS, CDR2 FQNEAQ. The CDR3 runs 16 residues. CDR3 coding DNA: TGTGCCAGCAGCCAACCTCACCGGGACAGGGAAAACATTCAGTACTTC. As protein: CASSQPHRDRENIQYF. The full variable domain, with the rest looked up from reference TRBV7-8 and TRBJ2-4, is GAGVSQSPRYKVAKRGQDVALRCDPISGHVSLFWYQQALGQGPEFLTYFQNEAQLDKSGLPSDRFFAERPEGSVSTLKIQRTQQEDSAVYLCASSQPHRDRENIQYFGAGTRLSVL.

This clonotype was detected ten times or more. The J gene is TRBJ2-1, the V gene TRBV19, with TRBD2 matching over 11 bases. This CDR3 is built from 15 residues. Trimming cost V 5 bases and J 4 bases; bases outside gene matches: 4. Germline V CDR1 and CDR2: LNHDA, SQIVND (reference sequence). The CDR3 protein is CASSVTSGIYNEQFF. CDR3 DNA: TGTGCCAGTAGTGTGACTAGCGGGATATACAATGAGCAGTTCTTC.

This clonotype occurred many times. The chain links TRBV25-1 to TRBJ1-1; D not resolved. CDR1 is MGHDK and CDR2 is SYGVNS in the germline V gene. V was trimmed by 1 base and J by 4 bases, leaving 7 bases between them. The CDR3 runs 13 residues. Written as DNA, the CDR3 is TGTGCCAGCAGTGAATGGCCCTTCACTGAAGCTTTCTTT. Translation gives CASSEWPFTEAFF.

This clonotype was observed at least ten times. This chain links TRBV7-6 with TRBJ2-5, with TRBD1 as a possible D gene (5 bases). Trimming took 2 bases from V and 4 from J, leaving 5 bases between them. The CDR3 is made up of 12 amino acids. Germline V lookup: CDR1 SGHVS, CDR2 FNYEAQ. The CDR3 loop reads CASSLQGETQYF. CDR3 bases: TGTGCCAGCAGCTTACAGGGAGAGACCCAGTACTTC.

This clonotype was picked up many times. The CDR3 DNA reads as TGCAGTGCTAGGGGACTACGCTCCTACAATGAGCAGTTCTTC. Translated, it gives CSARGLRSYNEQFF. The chain employs TRBV20-1 and TRBJ2-1; 7 nucleotides align to TRBD2. The V segment lost 3 bases and the J segment 0 bases; nucleotides outside the gene matches: 2. This CDR3 comprises 14 residues. Germline V CDR1 and CDR2: DFQATT, SNEGSKA (reference sequence).

This clonotype appeared many times. V usage is TRBV11-2 and J usage is TRBJ1-1; a weak D match, TRBD1 (5 bases). Germline CDR1 is SGHAT and CDR2 is FQNNGV. The CDR3 consists of 16 residues. V lost 0 bases and J 0 bases, leaving 11 bases between the germline ends. The CDR3 DNA reads as TGTGCCAGCAGCTTAGATGGGACGGGTCTGAACACTGAAGCTTTCTTT. Protein product: CASSLDGTGLNTEAFF.

This clonotype was seen many times. The V and J genes are TRBV5-1 and TRBJ2-1; no firm D call. The CDR3 is made up of 16 amino acids. Trimming stripped 5 bases from V and 0 bases from J, with 15 bases between. Germline loops: CDR1 SGHRS, CDR2 YFSETQ. The DNA for the CDR3 is TGCGCCAGCAGACGCGTCCTTAGCCGCTCCTACAATGAGCAGTTCTTC. It is translated as CASRRVLSRSYNEQFF. The full variable domain, with the rest looked up from reference TRBV5-1 and TRBJ2-1, is KAGVTQTPRYLIKTRGQQVTLSCSPISGHRSVSWYQQTPGQGLQFLFEYFSETQRNKGNFPGRFSGRQFSNSRSEMNVSTLELGDSALYLCASRRVLSRSYNEQFFGPGTRLTVL.

This clonotype has a count of ten or more. This sequence joins TRBV21-1 and TRBJ2-7. TRBV21-1 is a documented pseudogene. The CDR3 has 15 residues. This chain's CDR3 is CASSFHRRHIDEQYF. The CDR3 coding sequence is TGTGCCAGCAGCTTCCATAGGAGACATATCGACGAGCAGTACTTC.

The chain joins TRBV12-3 or TRBV12-4 to TRBJ1-2; no clear D gene. The CDR3 has 13 residues. Trimming shortened V by 6 bases and J by 6 bases, and 14 bases separated the two germline ends. The CDR3, as DNA: TGTGCCAGCAGGTCCCCCAGAGGGAATGGCTACACCTTC. Encoded protein: CASRSPRGNGYTF.

Ten or more counts support this clonotype. V gene TRBV7-2 combines with J gene TRBJ2-3; the D gene is possibly TRBD2 (6 bases). CDR3 length: 17 amino acids. Germline V gene sequence: CDR1 SGHTA, CDR2 FQGNSA. Trimming left V 2 bases short and J 4 bases short, with 19 bases between. CDR3 region: CASSLRREVNYADTQYF. CDR3 nucleotide sequence: TGTGCCAGCAGCTTAAGGCGGGAAGTAAACTATGCAGATACGCAGTATTTT.

The table lists this clonotype with many counts. This sequence joins TRBV28 and TRBJ2-7, with TRBD2 matching 8 bases. Trimming cost V 6 bases and J 3 bases; bases outside gene matches: 4. The CDR3 length is 13 residues. Germline CDR1 is MDHEN and CDR2 is SYDVKM. CDR3 sequence reads: CASRIAGSYEQYF. Here the CDR3 DNA reads TGTGCCAGCAGAATAGCGGGAAGCTACGAGCAGTACTTC.

Many counts were recorded for this clonotype. J is TRBJ2-7 and V is TRBV6-5; TRBD2 aligns across 15 bases. Unmatched junction bases numbered 4, after V lost 3 bases and J lost 4 bases. This CDR3 is built from 16 residues. In germline, CDR1 is MNHEY, CDR2 SVGAGI. CDR3 region: CASSYSGLAGGYEQYF. The CDR3 nucleotides are TGTGCCAGCAGTTATTCGGGACTAGCGGGAGGTTACGAGCAGTACTTC.

This clonotype occurred many times. The chain recombines TRBV18 with TRBJ1-5; D gene ambiguous. V lost 3 bases to trimming and J lost 3 bases, with 6 bases between them. The CDR3 has 13 amino acids. Germline CDR1 and CDR2: KGHSH and LQKENI. The CDR3 bases are TGTGCCAGCTCACCGGGAAACAATCAGCCCCAGCATTTT. Protein: CASSPGNNQPQHF.

The chain has TRBV18 and TRBJ1-1; TRBD1 matches 7 bases. The CDR3 length is 13 residues. The V and J ends lost 5 bases and 7 bases, in that order; junction bases with no gene match: 7. Per germline, CDR1 KGHSH and CDR2 LQKENI. This chain's CDR3 is CASSSTGRSEAFF. The CDR3 nucleotides are TGTGCCAGCTCATCGACAGGGAGGAGTGAAGCTTTCTTT.

The table lists this clonotype with many counts. This chain connects TRBV5-1 to TRBJ2-3; TRBD2 might be the D (5 bases). This CDR3 contains 14 residues. V dropped 4 bases and J dropped 4 bases, with 13 bases sitting between them. Germline loops: CDR1 SGHRS, CDR2 YFSETQ. CDR3 amino acids: CASSLRTDSDTQYF. The CDR3 DNA reads as TGCGCCAGCAGCCTCCGGACGGACTCAGATACGCAGTATTTT.

This clonotype was detected many times. The gene calls are TRBV3-1 and TRBJ2-7; D uncertain. With 0 bases removed from V and 3 bases from J, the gap between germline ends came to 12 bases. The CDR3 is 15 residues long. Germline V gene data show CDR1 as LGHDT and CDR2 as YNNKEL (reference sequence). The CDR3 loop reads CASSQETQAIYEQYF. CDR3 sequence (DNA): TGTGCCAGCAGCCAAGAAACCCAGGCCATCTACGAGCAGTACTTC.

Ten or more counts support this clonotype. The V and J genes are TRBV20-1 and TRBJ1-1; D is unresolved. V was pared by 0 bases and J by 1 base, with 12 bases between. Germline V lookup: CDR1 DFQATT, CDR2 SNEGSKA (reference sequence). The length of the CDR3 is 15 residues. The CDR3 DNA reads TGCAGTGCTAGAGAGCCCAGTCGCCCGAACACTGAAGCTTTCTTT. This gives the protein CSAREPSRPNTEAFF.

The sample holds many counts of this clonotype. The chain combines TRBV4-2 with TRBJ2-5; D is possibly TRBD1 or TRBD2 (5 bases each). Looked up from germline, CDR1 is LGHNA and CDR2 is YNFKEQ. V lost 4 bases to trimming and J lost 1 base, with 16 bases between them. The CDR3 has 16 amino acids. CDR3 DNA: TGTGCCAGCAGCCTTAGGGGACCAGGGACCCAAGAGACCCAGTACTTC. Its translation is CASSLRGPGTQETQYF.